A single sample gave rise to the 14 T cell receptor beta chains below, sequenced in a study of post-analysis software for immune sequencing data. General study findings and limits: With TRBV5-6, TRBV5-1 and TRBV20-1 included, about five TRBV segments were more frequent in patients than in controls.

No antigen is known for these receptors. Prepared libraries of TCR beta cDNA carried unique molecular identifiers. TCRdb independently ran MiXCR on the PCR reads; one entry per CDR3 protein. The data show approximately 570,000 distinct CDR3 sequences, about 40% seen once. Sequenced: blood. These receptors all come from a girl aged 10-17 years with multiple sclerosis.

V usage is TRBV6-6 and J usage is TRBJ2-5; D unclear. With 4 bases removed from V and 4 bases from J, the gap between germline ends came to 7 bases. CDR1 and CDR2 (germline): MNHNY, SVGAGI (reference sequence). The CDR3 totals 12 residues. In nucleotides, the CDR3 is TGTGCCAGCAGTTCCCCTGCAGAGACCCAGTACTTC. Its protein product is CASSSPAETQYF.

In its sample, this clonotype was seen many times. A read error may account for a junction end that differs from germline. The V call is TRBV5-1, the J call TRBJ1-2; 7 bases line up with TRBD1. This CDR3 region has 14 residues. Germline V CDR1 and CDR2: SGHRS, YFSETQ. The CDR3 loop reads CASSPGQGDYGYTF. Here the CDR3 DNA reads TGTGCCAGCTCACCCGGGCAGGGGGACTATGGCTACACCTTC.

The DNA for the CDR3 is TGTGCCAGCAGCCCCCTCGGAGCGGGGCCCCTTCCGGATACGCAGTATTTT. Amino acids: CASSPLGAGPLPDTQYF. The chain combines TRBV9 with TRBJ2-3; 7 bases map to TRBD2. V shed 4 bases, J shed 6 bases, and the junction held 17 bases outside the gene matches. CDR1 and CDR2 from the germline V gene are SGDLS and YYNGEE. This CDR3 region has 17 residues.

The chain recombines TRBV6-5 with TRBJ2-5; a possible D gene is TRBD1 (5 bases). The last part of the DNA fits TRBJ2-7 better; the J call may be wrong. CDR3 length: 14 residues. The germline gives CDR1 MNHEY, CDR2 SVGAGI. The CDR3 reads CASGPLGRVHEQYF. The CDR3 bases are TGTGCCAGCGGTCCACTCGGCAGGGTCCACGAGCAGTACTTC.

This sequence joins TRBV10-3 and TRBJ2-3, with D hard to call. The germline CDR1 and CDR2 sequences are ENHRY and SYGVKD. V was trimmed by 0 bases and J by 4 bases, leaving 8 bases between them. The CDR3 has 14 residues. The CDR3 region is CAISESTPADTQYF. The DNA of the CDR3 is TGTGCCATCAGTGAGTCGACCCCCGCAGATACGCAGTATTTT.

This rearrangement joins TRBV5-6 to TRBJ2-7; D is undetermined. V was pared by 1 base and J by 6 bases, with 14 bases between. Germline CDR1 and CDR2: SGHDT and YYEEEE. The CDR3 is made up of 14 amino acids. The CDR3 protein is CASSLSQKACEQYF. CDR3 nucleotides: TGTGCCAGCAGCTTGTCTCAAAAAGCCTGCGAGCAGTACTTC.

This chain connects TRBV10-3 to TRBJ2-1, with 16 bases lining up with TRBD2. With 2 bases clipped from V and 10 bases from J, the junction kept 5 bases outside the gene matches. The CDR3 consists of 16 residues. Germline-derived CDR1 and CDR2 are ENHRY and SYGVKD. Here the CDR3 DNA reads TGTGCCATCAGTGAGGCCGGGACTAGCGGGAGGGGCGAGCAGTTCTTC. Translation gives CAISEAGTSGRGEQFF.

The V call is TRBV9, the J call TRBJ1-2; D ambiguous. Germline CDR1 SGDLS, CDR2 YYNGEE. V was cut by 4 bases and J by 7 bases, with 11 bases left in between. This CDR3 has 12 amino acids. CDR3 in amino acids: CASSSRTAGYTF. DNA for the CDR3: TGTGCCAGCAGCTCCCGGACGGCTGGCTACACCTTC.

The genes are TRBV20-1 and TRBJ2-1; tentatively, D is TRBD1 or TRBD2 (5 bases each). The germline gives CDR1 DFQATT, CDR2 SNEGSKA (reference sequence). The germline V and J ends were trimmed by 3 bases and 6 bases, with 9 bases remaining between them. The CDR3 totals 12 residues. The DNA of the CDR3 is TGCAGTGCTAGGGGGACCGCCAATGAGCAGTTCTTC. Amino acids: CSARGTANEQFF.

This chain connects TRBV20-1 to TRBJ2-7; D not resolved. The V end lost 4 bases, the J end lost 0 bases, and 13 bases lay between the germline ends. The CDR3 has 14 amino acids. Germline V gene lookup returns CDR1 DFQATT and CDR2 SNEGSKA (reference sequence). DNA for the CDR3: TGCAGTGCTAAGGGCCAGGTAACCTCCTACGAGCAGTACTTC. This codes for CSAKGQVTSYEQYF.

The chain carries TRBV20-1 and TRBJ2-5; D assignment may be TRBD1 or TRBD2 (5 bases each). CDR1 DFQATT and CDR2 SNEGSKA come from the germline V gene (reference sequence). Trimming shortened V by 0 bases and J by 2 bases, and 10 bases separated the two germline ends. The CDR3 loop spans 14 amino acids. This chain's CDR3 is CSARDRGAQETQYF. As DNA, the CDR3 is TGCAGTGCTAGAGATCGAGGGGCGCAAGAGACCCAGTACTTC.

V usage is TRBV29-1 and J usage is TRBJ2-5; TRBD2 matches at 9 bases. CDR1 and CDR2 (germline): SQVTM, ANQGSEA. V shed 8 bases and J 1 base; nucleotides not matched to a gene: 5. This CDR3 has 13 amino acids. DNA for the CDR3: TGCAGCCCCCCGGGACTAGCCCAAGAGACCCAGTACTTC. It encodes CSPPGLAQETQYF.

The chain uses TRBV6-1 and TRBJ1-2; perhaps TRBD1 as D (6 bases). The V gene's germline CDR1 is MNHNS and CDR2 SASEGT. Deletions cut 0 bases from V and 4 bases from J, with 9 bases between. This CDR3 has 14 residues. CDR3 region: CASSEARGAYGYTF. The CDR3 nucleotides are TGTGCCAGCAGTGAAGCGCGGGGGGCCTATGGCTACACCTTC.

In its sample, this clonotype was seen a few times. The chain employs TRBV7-2 and TRBJ1-1; 9 bases match TRBD1. The CDR3 consists of 12 residues. The V segment lost 6 bases and the J segment 8 bases; nucleotides outside the gene matches: 4. From germline, CDR1 is SGHTA and CDR2 FQGNSA. This CDR3 reads CASRPGTGEAFF. DNA of the CDR3: TGTGCCAGCAGACCCGGGACAGGGGAAGCTTTCTTT. The full variable domain, with the rest looked up from reference TRBV7-2 and TRBJ1-1, is GAGVSQSPSNKVTEKGKDVELRCDPISGHTALYWYRQSLGQGLEFLIYFQGNSAPDKSGLPSDRFSAERTGGSVSTLTIQRTQQEDSAVYLCASRPGTGEAFFGQGTRLTVV.